A single sample is the source of the 28 T cell receptor beta chains below, sequenced in a study of blood T cell repertoires in COVID-19. TCRdb's table, derived via immunoSEQ multiplex PCR, lists solely in-frame clones and lacks some. Of around 200,000 clones listed, approximately 86% are singletons. Sequencing was performed on PBMCs or T cells enriched from blood (not recorded which). The origin of the receptors is a young woman who had been exposed to COVID-19.

The chain recombines TRBV3-1 (or the pseudogene TRBV3-2) with TRBJ2-7; possible D gene TRBD2, 7 bases. CDR1 is LGHDT, CDR2 YNNKEL, per germline (reference sequence). Trimming removed 3 bases from V and 7 bases from J, with 19 bases in between. This CDR3 has 15 amino acids. Here the CDR3 reads CASSHPGGGRAEQYF. The DNA for the CDR3 is TGTGCCAGCAGCCACCCCGGCGGGGGCCGGGCGGAGCAGTACTTC.

The chain carries TRBV9 and TRBJ1-2; D possibly corresponds to TRBD1 (6 bases). Trimming cost V 3 bases and J 4 bases, with 13 bases left between them. The CDR3 spans 14 residues. Germline-derived CDR1 and CDR2 are SGDLS and YYNGEE. CDR3 protein: CASSEGVQGYGYTF. In DNA, the CDR3 is TGTGCCAGCAGCGAGGGGGTCCAGGGCTATGGCTACACCTTC.

This chain uses TRBV12-5 with TRBJ2-6; 10 nucleotides agree with TRBD1. Losses at the gene ends were 6 bases for V and 1 base for J; bases not matched to a gene: 12. Germline V gene lookup returns CDR1 LGHNT and CDR2 FRNRAP. CDR3 length: 19 residues. The CDR3 here is CASGSLPGTGVSGANVLTF. The CDR3 nucleotides read TGTGCTAGTGGGTCCCTCCCCGGGACAGGGGTGTCTGGGGCCAACGTCCTGACTTTC. The whole variable domain, remainder taken from reference TRBV12-5 and TRBJ2-6, is DARVTQTPRHKVTEMGQEVTMRCQPILGHNTVFWYRQTMMQGLELLAYFRNRAPLDDSGMPKDRFSAEMPDATLATLKIQPSEPRDSAVYFCASGSLPGTGVSGANVLTFGAGSRLTVL.

The genes are TRBV7-8 and TRBJ1-5, with a weak D call TRBD1 (5 bases). Trimming left V 1 base short and J 7 bases short, with 11 bases between. Germline assignment: CDR1 SGHVS and CDR2 FQNEAQ. The length of the CDR3 is 14 residues. CDR3 amino acids: CASSLGVRGQPQHF. CDR3 nucleotides: TGTGCCAGCAGCTTAGGGGTCCGGGGGCAGCCCCAGCATTTT.

The V gene is TRBV5-1, the J gene TRBJ1-5; possibly TRBD1 for D (6 bases). The V end was cut by 2 bases, the J end by 4 bases, with 10 bases between. Germline V lookup: CDR1 SGHRS, CDR2 YFSETQ. This CDR3 comprises 14 residues. In nucleotides, the CDR3 is TGCGCCAGCAGCTTACAGGGTGCGAATCAGCCCCAGCATTTT. It codes for CASSLQGANQPQHF.

This clone was counted a single time. The genes are TRBV2 and TRBJ1-5, with D unclear. The CDR3 runs 15 residues. The germline CDR1 and CDR2 sequences are SNHLY and FYNNEI. The V end was cut by 6 bases, the J end by 2 bases, with 14 bases between. In nucleotides, the CDR3 is TGTGCCAGCAGCAACGAGGGAATTGGCAATCAGCCCCAGCATTTT. Encoded protein: CASSNEGIGNQPQHF.

The chain uses TRBV9 and TRBJ1-1; 7 nucleotides align to TRBD1. Germline-derived CDR1 and CDR2 are SGDLS and YYNGEE. The CDR3 is 15 residues long. With 4 bases clipped from V and 8 bases from J, the junction kept 14 bases outside the gene matches. The CDR3 DNA is TGTGCCAGCAGCTTTTCCGGGACAGCAGGATCCGAAGCTTTCTTT. As protein: CASSFSGTAGSEAFF.

The chain joins TRBV5-1 to TRBJ1-4; D may be TRBD1 (6 bases). Germline assignment: CDR1 SGHRS and CDR2 YFSETQ. The CDR3 has 15 residues. The ends were cut back, 3 bases at V and 3 bases at J, with 12 bases in the middle. The CDR3, as DNA: TGCGCCAGCAGCTGGCAGGGGTCGGCTAATGAAAAACTGTTTTTT. This encodes CASSWQGSANEKLFF.

The chain carries TRBV4-1 and TRBJ2-1; 11 bases agree with TRBD2. Germline CDR1 is MGHRA and CDR2 is YSYEKL. Trimming took 4 bases from V and 5 from J; bases not matched to a gene: 10. This CDR3 spans 17 amino acids. The CDR3 DNA reads TGCGCCAGCAGCCGGCCTGGGGGACTAGCGGCGGACAATGAGCAGTTCTTC. Residues: CASSRPGGLAADNEQFF.

V and J are TRBV25-1 and TRBJ1-6; D perhaps matches TRBD1 (6 bases). CDR1 is MGHDK and CDR2 is SYGVNS in the germline V gene. The CDR3 runs 15 residues. The germline V and J ends were trimmed by 2 bases and 5 bases, with 10 bases remaining between them. The CDR3 loop is CASSEARGDNSPLHF. DNA for the CDR3: TGTGCCAGCAGTGAAGCCAGGGGAGATAATTCACCCCTCCACTTT. The variable domain in full, with the rest retrieved from reference TRBV25-1 and TRBJ1-6, is EADIYQTPRYLVIGTGKKITLECSQTMGHDKMYWYQQDPGMELHLIHYSYGVNSTEKGDLSSESTVSRIRTEHFPLTLESARPSHTSQYLCASSEARGDNSPLHFGNGTRLTVT.

This clone has only one observation. This chain links TRBV7-8 with TRBJ2-7, with 7 bases lining up with TRBD1. This CDR3 has 13 amino acids. The germline CDR1 and CDR2 sequences are SGHVS and FQNEAQ. V dropped 7 bases and J dropped 4; count of bases not matched to a gene: 7. The CDR3 DNA follows: TGTGCCAGCAACCGGGACAGCGGATACGAGCAGTACTTC. This sequence encodes CASNRDSGYEQYF.

The rearrangement links TRBV4-1 to TRBJ1-1; D is undetermined. Germline CDR1 and CDR2: MGHRA and YSYEKL. V shed 0 bases and J shed 4 bases, with 6 bases lying between them. The CDR3 runs 13 residues. CDR3 residues: CASSQESTTEAFF. The DNA of the CDR3 is TGCGCCAGCAGCCAAGAAAGCACCACTGAAGCTTTCTTT.

The chain carries TRBV27 and TRBJ1-5; 7 bases map to TRBD1. The J segment lost 6 bases and the V segment lost 6 bases, leaving 5 bases of the junction unmatched. This CDR3 has 13 amino acids. Germline CDR1 and CDR2: MNHEY and SMNVEV (reference sequence). CDR3 sequence (DNA): TGTGCCAGCAGCTTACAGGGGATTCAGCCCCAGCATTTT. Protein product: CASSLQGIQPQHF.

The chain couples TRBV27 to TRBJ2-7; D is unclear. V was trimmed by 3 bases and J by 3 bases, leaving 9 bases between them. The germline V gene has CDR1 MNHEY and CDR2 SMNVEV (reference sequence). CDR3 size: 13 residues. CDR3 amino acids: CASSFGVVYEQYF. For the CDR3, the DNA is TGTGCCAGCAGTTTTGGTGTAGTCTACGAGCAGTACTTC.

V usage is TRBV10-3 and J usage is TRBJ1-2; 8 bases line up with TRBD1. V was clipped by 2 bases and J by 3 bases; unmatched bases: 2. Germline CDR1 ENHRY, CDR2 SYGVKD. The CDR3 has 14 amino acids. CDR3 protein: CAISEGTGDYGYTF. CDR3 DNA: TGTGCCATCAGTGAGGGGACAGGCGACTATGGCTACACCTTC.

V and J are TRBV7-2 and TRBJ1-5; 10 bases are shared with TRBD1. The germline CDR1 and CDR2 sequences are SGHTA and FQGNSA. CDR3 length: 16 amino acids. V lost 0 bases, J lost 2 bases, and 1 base stayed unmatched. CDR3 amino acids: CASSLAGTGGNQPQHF. The DNA of the CDR3 is TGTGCCAGCAGCTTAGCCGGGACAGGGGGCAATCAGCCCCAGCATTTT.

The chain joins TRBV19 to TRBJ1-5; a possible D gene is TRBD1 (6 bases). The germline gives CDR1 LNHDA, CDR2 SQIVND (reference sequence). This CDR3 spans 14 amino acids. V dropped 7 bases and J dropped 5 bases, with 15 bases sitting between them. The CDR3 is CASTLRTAYQPQHF. The CDR3 DNA follows: TGTGCCAGTACCCTCCGGACAGCCTATCAGCCCCAGCATTTT.

The V and J genes are TRBV28 and TRBJ2-7; TRBD1 aligns across 12 bases. Germline V gene lookup returns CDR1 MDHEN and CDR2 SYDVKM. The junction had 6 bases not matched to a gene; V was cut back by 6 bases and J by 3 bases. The CDR3 is 15 residues long. The CDR3 bases are TGTGCCAGCAGACCCCGGGACAGGGGGCGCTACGAGCAGTACTTC. Translated: CASRPRDRGRYEQYF. Filled out from reference TRBV28 and TRBJ2-7, the complete variable domain reads DVKVTQSSRYLVKRTGEKVFLECVQDMDHENMFWYRQDPGLGLRLIYFSYDVKMKEKGDIPEGYSVSREKKERFSLILESASTNQTSMYLCASRPRDRGRYEQYFGPGTRLTVT.

The V gene is TRBV19, the J gene TRBJ1-1; 9 bases fit TRBD1. The J segment lost 1 base and the V segment lost 6 bases, leaving 3 bases of the junction unmatched. Germline V gene data show CDR1 as LNHDA and CDR2 as SQIVND (reference sequence). The CDR3 runs 14 residues. The CDR3 DNA sequence: TGTGCCAGTAGCCGACAGGGGGAGAACACTGAAGCTTTCTTT. Protein product: CASSRQGENTEAFF.

As regards this clone: One end of the junction fails to match germline, which may point to a read error. This sequence joins TRBV27 and TRBJ1-6; 11 bases are shared with TRBD1. Germline CDR1 is MNHEY and CDR2 is SMNVEV (reference sequence). The CDR3 is 16 amino acids. The CDR3 DNA is TGTGCCAGCAGTGGGAGAAGGGGACAGGGGGTTTCAGCCCTCCACTTT. The encoded protein is CASSGRRGQGVSALHF.

The chain combines TRBV6-1 with TRBJ2-2, with 11 positions matching TRBD2. Germline values: CDR1 MNHNS, CDR2 SASEGT. Trimming at V came to 1 base and at J to 2 bases, leaving 3 bases not matched to a gene. The CDR3 extends over 17 amino acids. In DNA form, the CDR3 reads TGTGCCAGCAGTGAAGTGCTAGCGGGGGGCAACACCGGGGAGCTGTTTTTT. Protein product: CASSEVLAGGNTGELFF.

The chain joins TRBV30 to TRBJ2-7, with 7 bases that match TRBD1. CDR3 length: 14 amino acids. J was trimmed by 7 bases and V by 5 bases; bases with no gene match: 14. Germline-derived CDR1 and CDR2 are GTSNPN and SVGIG (reference sequence). The CDR3 region is CAWEKAGGGWEQYF. The CDR3 DNA is TGTGCCTGGGAGAAAGCAGGGGGTGGATGGGAGCAGTACTTC.

The chain links TRBV5-1 to TRBJ2-7, with TRBD2 matching 10 bases. CDR3 length: 20 amino acids. The germline V gene encodes CDR1 SGHRS and CDR2 YFSETQ. The junction had 22 bases not matched to a gene; V was cut back by 7 bases and J by 0 bases. The CDR3 region has the DNA TGCGCCAGCCACGACCACTCACTAGCGGGGCACTTGCCTCTCTCCTACGAGCAGTACTTC. It is translated as CASHDHSLAGHLPLSYEQYF.

This sequence joins TRBV5-1 and TRBJ1-1; no reliable D call. CDR3 size: 13 residues. The V and J ends lost 3 bases and 1 base respectively, with 7 bases between them. Germline V lookup: CDR1 SGHRS, CDR2 YFSETQ. The CDR3 DNA reads TGCGCCAGCAGCTCCCGGGAGAACACTGAAGCTTTCTTT. Encoded protein: CASSSRENTEAFF.

The rearrangement links TRBV10-3 to TRBJ1-3; D may be TRBD1 (5 bases). With 5 bases removed from V and 0 bases from J, the gap between germline ends came to 14 bases. The CDR3 runs to 16 residues. Germline-derived CDR1 and CDR2 are ENHRY and SYGVKD. The CDR3: CAISHTGQPSGNTIYF. The CDR3 DNA sequence: TGTGCCATCAGTCACACAGGCCAGCCCTCTGGAAACACCATATATTTT.

The chain uses TRBV19 and TRBJ2-7, with D unclear. Per the germline V gene, CDR1 is LNHDA and CDR2 is SQIVND (reference sequence). The V gene lost 5 bases and the J gene lost 0 bases, with 8 bases spanning the gap. This CDR3 has 13 amino acids. The CDR3: CASSFTGSYEQYF. For the CDR3, the DNA is TGTGCCAGTAGTTTCACCGGCTCCTACGAGCAGTACTTC.

This chain links TRBV4-1 with TRBJ2-7; 7 bases agree with TRBD1. CDR3 length: 13 residues. The ends lost 6 bases at V and 6 bases at J; junction bases unmatched: 8. Looked up from germline, CDR1 is MGHRA and CDR2 is YSYEKL. This CDR3 reads CASSQQGTGEQYF. The CDR3 bases are TGCGCCAGCAGTCAACAGGGGACGGGCGAGCAGTACTTC.

The chain is built from TRBV4-2 and TRBJ2-1; TRBD2 matches at 12 bases. Germline CDR1 is LGHNA and CDR2 is YNFKEQ. With V trimmed by 4 bases and J by 3 bases, 13 bases remained unmatched. The CDR3 has 19 amino acids. This chain's CDR3 is CASSLNPRLAGAIYNEQFF. In nucleotides, the CDR3 is TGTGCCAGCAGCCTCAATCCCAGACTAGCGGGGGCCATCTACAATGAGCAGTTCTTC.